A selection of T cell receptor beta chains follows, all from one sample in a study of blood T cell repertoires in COVID-19. Sequencing used immunoSEQ multiplex PCR; TCRdb keeps in-frame clones, though not all of them. The repertoire includes hundreds of thousands of clones, approximately 84% of them detected once, and about 1.9% sits in the top ten. The sequenced material came from peripheral blood. These receptors originate from an elderly woman with acute or convalescent COVID-19. The CDR3 runs from the conserved cysteine through the conserved F or W. The D gene is left open where the match is weak. Clone sizes are given selectively: once, few, many, or a class where the clone is expanded.

D gene	J gene	V gene	clone size	CDR3 protein	CDR3 DNA
-	TRBJ2-2	TRBV5-5	-	CASSLAQRNTGELFF	TGTGCCAGCAGTCTGGCGCAGCGGAACACCGGGGAGCTGTTTTTT
TRBD1	TRBJ1-4	TRBV30	-	CAWTDRDNEKLFF	TGTGCCTGGACCGACAGGGACAATGAAAAACTGTTTTTT
TRBD1	TRBJ2-3	TRBV24-1	-	CATSAGTGMADTQYF	TGTGCCACCAGTGCCGGGACAGGAATGGCAGATACGCAGTATTTT
TRBD2	TRBJ2-1	TRBV5-1	-	CASSLTLAGGDEQFF	TGCGCCAGCAGCTTGACACTAGCGGGAGGGGACGAGCAGTTCTTC
-	TRBJ2-5	TRBV18	-	CASSPVLTSETQYF	TGTGCCAGCTCACCAGTCCTTACTTCTGAGACCCAGTACTTC
-	TRBJ1-3	TRBV6-2/TRBV6-3	few	CASSYSNGLLSGNTIYF	TGTGCCAGCAGTTACTCGAACGGTCTTCTCTCTGGAAACACCATATATTTT
TRBD2	TRBJ2-5	TRBV30	few	CAWTGGRSETQYF	TGTGCCTGGACGGGGGGTAGGTCCGAGACCCAGTACTTC
-	TRBJ2-2	TRBV5-1	once	CASSSGTSNTGELFF	TGCGCCAGCAGCTCCGGGACTTCGAACACCGGGGAGCTGTTTTTT
-	TRBJ1-2	TRBV29-1	-	CSVVDRDNYGYTF	TGCAGCGTCGTGGACCGGGATAACTATGGCTACACCTTC
-	TRBJ2-1	TRBV18	-	CASSPTGVVDNEQFF	TGTGCCAGCTCCCCCACGGGGGTTGTCGACAATGAGCAGTTCTTC
TRBD2	TRBJ2-7	TRBV7-2	-	CASSPSSGGVYEQYF	TGTGCCAGCAGCCCTTCTAGCGGGGGGGTATACGAGCAGTACTTC
-	TRBJ2-7	TRBV5-6	once	CASSFPAGSHEQYF	TGTGCCAGCAGCTTCCCTGCGGGGTCCCACGAGCAGTACTTC
TRBD1	TRBJ2-7	TRBV5-5	-	CASSGAGTGGGEQYF	TGTGCCAGCAGCGGTGCCGGGACAGGGGGCGGCGAGCAGTACTTC
TRBD2	TRBJ2-1	TRBV6-5	-	CASSFHGTSVRDEQFF	TGTGCCAGCAGTTTCCACGGGACTAGCGTGAGGGATGAGCAGTTCTTC
-	TRBJ1-1	TRBV4-3	-	CASSQELRGTEAFF	TGCGCCAGCAGCCAAGAGCTAAGGGGGACTGAAGCTTTCTTT
TRBD1	TRBJ1-5	TRBV7-8	-	CASSAIQQGPLPQHF	TGTGCCAGCAGCGCAATCCAACAGGGGCCCCTCCCCCAGCATTTT
-	TRBJ1-1	TRBV7-3	-	CASSRTANTEAFF	TGTGCCAGCAGTCGTACAGCGAACACTGAAGCTTTCTTT
TRBD2	TRBJ2-1	TRBV3-1/TRBV3-2	once	CASSQDPLAGAPYNEQFF	TGTGCCAGCAGCCAAGATCCGCTAGCGGGAGCCCCATACAATGAGCAGTTCTTC
-	TRBJ1-1	TRBV28	-	CASSLRRSPEAFF	TGTGCCAGCAGTTTGAGAAGAAGTCCTGAAGCTTTCTTT
-	TRBJ2-5	TRBV5-1	-	CASSLPGETQYF	TGCGCCAGCAGCTTGCCAGGGGAGACCCAGTACTTC
-	TRBJ1-2	TRBV7-2	-	CASSLDREVSYTF	TGTGCCAGCAGCTTAGACAGAGAAGTCAGCTACACCTTC
TRBD1	TRBJ1-1	TRBV5-1	-	CASSLEGQGGNTEAFF	TGCGCCAGCAGCTTGGAAGGACAGGGAGGGAACACTGAAGCTTTCTTT
TRBD2	TRBJ2-3	TRBV5-6	-	CASRLRGGTDTQYF	TGTGCCAGCAGACTTCGGGGGGGCACAGATACGCAGTATTTT
TRBD1	TRBJ1-1	TRBV5-1	-	CASSGKGQGDTEAFF	TGCGCCAGCAGCGGAAAGGGACAGGGGGATACTGAAGCTTTCTTT
-	TRBJ1-1	TRBV28	once	CASSPRDSPSDTEAFF	TGTGCCAGCAGTCCGAGGGACTCCCCGTCGGACACTGAAGCTTTCTTT
TRBD2	TRBJ2-5	TRBV7-2	-	CASSQTRTSGTKETQYF	TGTGCCAGCAGCCAAACGCGGACTAGCGGAACGAAAGAGACCCAGTACTTC
-	TRBJ2-4	TRBV20-1	-	CSARLFRGRYF	TGCAGTGCTAGGTTGTTCCGAGGGAGGTACTTC
-	TRBJ1-4	TRBV5-4	-	CASSFSTGTPNEKLFF	TGTGCCAGCAGCTTCAGCACAGGGACGCCTAATGAAAAACTGTTTTTT
TRBD2	TRBJ2-2	TRBV25-1	few	CASSVSSGRARAGELFF	TGTGCCAGCAGTGTATCTAGCGGGAGGGCCAGGGCCGGGGAGCTGTTTTTT
TRBD1	TRBJ1-3	TRBV11-3	-	CASSQWDRGPHTIYF	TGTGCCAGCAGCCAGTGGGACAGGGGGCCTCACACCATATATTTT
TRBD2	TRBJ2-1	TRBV28	-	CASSRLGTSAHEQFF	TGTGCCAGCAGTCGCCTCGGGACTAGCGCCCATGAGCAGTTCTTC
TRBD2	TRBJ2-1	TRBV5-1	-	CASTPGLAGGPWNEQFF	TGCGCCAGCACACCGGGACTAGCGGGAGGGCCCTGGAATGAGCAGTTCTTC
-	TRBJ1-2	TRBV5-4	-	CASSPRTENYGYTF	TGTGCCAGCAGCCCAAGGACAGAGAACTATGGCTACACCTTC
-	TRBJ2-7	TRBV19	-	CASRAQGGLNYEQYF	TGTGCCAGTAGGGCCCAGGGGGGCCTCAATTACGAGCAGTACTTC
-	TRBJ2-2	TRBV18	once	CASSVTSTGELFF	TGTGCCAGCTCAGTGACTAGCACCGGGGAGCTGTTTTTT
TRBD2	TRBJ2-1	TRBV2	-	CASSEAEPGLAEDNEQFF	TGTGCCAGCAGTGAAGCCGAGCCGGGACTAGCGGAGGACAATGAGCAGTTCTTC
-	TRBJ2-3	TRBV5-6	once	CASSFRSGTDTQYF	TGTGCCAGCAGCTTCCGGTCGGGCACAGATACGCAGTATTTT
-	TRBJ1-1	TRBV4-3	-	CASSQDAGRKGNTEAFF	TGCGCCAGCAGCCAAGATGCGGGGAGAAAGGGAAACACTGAAGCTTTCTTT
TRBD1	TRBJ2-3	TRBV4-3	few	CASSRTGGYTDTQYF	TGCGCCAGCAGCCGGACAGGGGGTTACACAGATACGCAGTATTTT
TRBD2	TRBJ2-1	TRBV19	-	CASSNSGGGNNEQFF	TGTGCCAGTAGTAACAGCGGGGGGGGAAACAATGAGCAGTTCTTC
-	TRBJ1-5	TRBV20-1	-	CSASRGFRGNQPQHF	TGCAGTGCTAGTAGGGGTTTTAGGGGCAATCAGCCCCAGCATTTT
-	TRBJ1-1	TRBV2	-	CASTDPGGKREAFF	TGTGCCAGCACCGACCCGGGGGGGAAGCGCGAAGCTTTCTTT
TRBD1	TRBJ1-5	TRBV6-2/TRBV6-3	-	CASSYSWGQTDYNQPQHF	TGTGCCAGCAGTTACTCCTGGGGACAGACGGACTACAATCAGCCCCAGCATTTT
TRBD2	TRBJ2-1	TRBV7-2	-	CASRITSGGPPNEQFF	TGTGCCAGCAGAATTACTAGCGGGGGGCCGCCCAATGAGCAGTTCTTC